This TCR beta chain was sequenced during a study of shared clonotypes between healthy human individuals. The repertoire was sequenced with immunoSEQ multiplex PCR; TCRdb's copy has only in-frame clones and lacks some. The sample lists some 2 million clones, approximately 94% occurring once. The naive CD8 subset, CD45RO-negative cells positively selected for CCR7, excluded terminally differentiated effector memory CD45RA+ cells. CDR1 and CDR2 (germline): SEHNR, FQNEAQ (reference sequence). The ends lost 3 bases at V and 4 bases at J; junction bases unmatched: 16. This CDR3 region has 19 residues. The gene calls are TRBV7-9 and TRBJ2-5; the match to TRBD1 covers 11 bases. The receptor comes from a young man in good health. Sequencing was performed on naive CD8+ T cells sorted from blood. The CDR3 protein is CASSFSTWNRGQGAETQYF. The DNA of the CDR3 is TGTGCCAGCAGCTTTTCTACCTGGAATCGAGGACAGGGGGCAGAGACCCAGTACTTC.